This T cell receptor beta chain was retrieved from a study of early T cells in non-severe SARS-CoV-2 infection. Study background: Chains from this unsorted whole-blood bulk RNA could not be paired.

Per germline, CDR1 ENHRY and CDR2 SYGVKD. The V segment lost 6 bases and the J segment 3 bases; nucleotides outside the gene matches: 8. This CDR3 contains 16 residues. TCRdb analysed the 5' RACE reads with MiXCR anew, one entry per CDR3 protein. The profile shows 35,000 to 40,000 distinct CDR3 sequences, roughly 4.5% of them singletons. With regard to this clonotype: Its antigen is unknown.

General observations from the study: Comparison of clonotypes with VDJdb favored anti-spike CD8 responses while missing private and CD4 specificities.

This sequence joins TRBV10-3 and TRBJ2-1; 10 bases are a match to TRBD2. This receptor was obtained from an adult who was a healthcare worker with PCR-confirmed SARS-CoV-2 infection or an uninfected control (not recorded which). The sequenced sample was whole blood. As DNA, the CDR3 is TGTGCCATCAGGGAAAGCGGGGGGGAAAACTACAATGAGCAGTTCTTC. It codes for CAIRESGGENYNEQFF.